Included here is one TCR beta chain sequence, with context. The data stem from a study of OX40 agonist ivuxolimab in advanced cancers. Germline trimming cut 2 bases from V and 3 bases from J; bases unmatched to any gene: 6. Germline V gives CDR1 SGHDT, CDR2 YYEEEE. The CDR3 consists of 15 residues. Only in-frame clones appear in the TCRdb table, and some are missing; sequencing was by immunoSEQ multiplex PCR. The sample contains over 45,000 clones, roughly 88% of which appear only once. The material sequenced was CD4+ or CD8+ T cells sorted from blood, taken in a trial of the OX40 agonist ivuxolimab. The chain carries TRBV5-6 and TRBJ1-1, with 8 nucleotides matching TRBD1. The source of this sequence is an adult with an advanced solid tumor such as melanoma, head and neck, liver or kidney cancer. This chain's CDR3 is CASSFWDRRYTEAFF. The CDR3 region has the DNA TGTGCCAGCAGCTTTTGGGACAGGCGATACACTGAAGCTTTCTTT.